Only a few counts were recorded for the clone carrying this T cell receptor (beta chain). Looked up from germline, CDR1 is MDHEN and CDR2 is SYDVKM. This CDR3 contains 17 residues. Trimming removed 7 bases at V and 0 bases at J, with 19 bases between. The record originates from a study of blood T cell repertoires in COVID-19. The cohort comprised adults aged 18 to 89 years residing in under 25 US areas. Recovered participants had two consecutive negative NP/OP PCR tests, healthcare professional clearance, or symptom resolution. Methods used by the authors: Amplified reference gene primers provided the basis for estimating nucleated cell counts. Produced via immunoSEQ multiplex PCR; TCRdb's table is partial and in-frame only. For V, J and clone size, that table is used; D and trimming come from the DNA. This table holds roughly 250,000 clones, about 82% found once.

The sample comprised PBMCs or T cells enriched from blood (not recorded which). The sequence was obtained from a woman in her 50s who had recovered from COVID-19. V usage is TRBV28 and J usage is TRBJ1-5; D may be TRBD1 (5 bases). This chain's CDR3 is CASIPAWGVGSNQPQHF. In nucleotides, the CDR3 is TGTGCCAGCATCCCCGCGTGGGGGGTAGGTAGCAATCAGCCCCAGCATTTT. Combining the CDR3 with reference TRBV28 and TRBJ1-5 gives the whole variable domain DVKVTQSSRYLVKRTGEKVFLECVQDMDHENMFWYRQDPGLGLRLIYFSYDVKMKEKGDIPEGYSVSREKKERFSLILESASTNQTSMYLCASIPAWGVGSNQPQHFGDGTRLSIL.